Presented here are 10 T cell receptor beta chains from one specimen sequenced in a study of blood T cell repertoires in COVID-19. The table came from immunoSEQ multiplex PCR; TCRdb's copy has only in-frame clones and leaves some out. This repertoire shows 150,000 to 200,000 clones, around 87% found once; its top ten account for almost 1%. The sequencing input was peripheral blood. The receptors shown here come from a man younger than 35 with acute or convalescent COVID-19.

This clone showed up just once. The chain couples TRBV30 to TRBJ1-2; D gene unclear. V dropped 2 bases and J dropped 5 bases, with 9 bases sitting between them. Germline V gene data show CDR1 as GTSNPN and CDR2 as SVGIG (reference sequence). The CDR3 loop spans 12 amino acids. The DNA of the CDR3 is TGTGCCTGGAGTCCCGGGTCATATGGCTACACCTTC. Translated: CAWSPGSYGYTF. The full variable domain, its missing parts supplied by reference TRBV30 and TRBJ1-2, is SQTIHQWPATLVQPVGSPLSLECTVEGTSNPNLYWYRQAAGRGLQLLFYSVGIGQISSEVPQNLSASRPQDRQFILSSKKLLLSDSGFYLCAWSPGSYGYTFGSGTRLTVV.

This chain joins TRBV10-3 and TRBJ2-5; D is unclear. Germline V gives CDR1 ENHRY, CDR2 SYGVKD. The CDR3 is 15 amino acids. V was clipped by 2 bases and J by 1 base, with 11 bases between them. The CDR3 bases are TGTGCCATCAGTGAGGGTCGAACTCTCCAAGAGACCCAGTACTTC. Amino acid sequence: CAISEGRTLQETQYF.

This chain links TRBV18 with TRBJ1-6; 7 positions match TRBD1. The CDR3 has 17 residues. Germline CDR1 KGHSH, CDR2 LQKENI. J lost 8 bases, V lost 0 bases, and 10 bases had no gene match. CDR3 loop: CASSPPRQGGSYSPLHF. The CDR3 DNA follows: TGTGCCAGCTCACCACCGAGACAGGGAGGTTCGTATTCACCCCTCCACTTT.

The V gene is TRBV5-4, the J gene TRBJ1-3; TRBD1 aligns across 11 bases. The CDR3 has 14 residues. Germline V gene lookup returns CDR1 SGHNT and CDR2 YYREEE (reference sequence). V lost 7 bases, J lost 2 bases, and 2 bases stayed unmatched. The DNA for the CDR3 is TGTGCCAGCGGACAGGGGGCGGCTGGAAACACCATATATTTT. Its protein product is CASGQGAAGNTIYF. The full variable domain, rest sourced from reference TRBV5-4 and TRBJ1-3, is ETGVTQSPTHLIKTRGQQVTLRCSSQSGHNTVSWYQQALGQGPQFIFQYYREEENGRGNFPPRFSGLQFPNYSSELNVNALELDDSALYLCASGQGAAGNTIYFGEGSWLTVV.

The gene calls are TRBV24-1 and TRBJ1-4; tentatively, D is TRBD1 (6 bases). The germline CDR1 and CDR2 sequences are KGHDR and SFDVKD. Between the trimmed V and J ends, which lost 4 bases and 0 bases, there was a span of 17 bases. The CDR3 loop spans 18 amino acids. CDR3 nucleotides: TGTGCCACCAGTGACAGTGGACAGCCCCTTGCAACTAATGAAAAACTGTTTTTT. The encoded protein is CATSDSGQPLATNEKLFF.

This chain links TRBV27 with TRBJ2-1; 12 bases map to TRBD1. From germline, CDR1 is MNHEY and CDR2 SMNVEV (reference sequence). V dropped 5 bases and J dropped 10; count of bases not matched to a gene: 12. The CDR3 runs 16 residues. DNA for the CDR3: TGTGCCAGCAGTCCCTCCGCCGGGACAGGGGGCGCAGAGCAGTTCTTC. It codes for CASSPSAGTGGAEQFF.

This clone was recorded a few times. This chain uses TRBV5-4 with TRBJ1-5; no firm D call. In germline, CDR1 is SGHNT, CDR2 YYREEE (reference sequence). This CDR3 has 15 amino acids. With 2 bases removed from V and 4 bases from J, the gap between germline ends came to 13 bases. The CDR3 DNA reads as TGTGCCAGCAGCTTAGCTCCCTCTTGGAATCAGCCCCAGCATTTT. It is translated as CASSLAPSWNQPQHF.

The chain employs TRBV6-2 or TRBV6-3 and TRBJ2-2, with a tentative D call TRBD2 (6 bases). Germline assignment: CDR1 MNHEY and CDR2 SVGEGT. Trimming shortened V by 5 bases and J by 13 bases, and 20 bases separated the two germline ends. The CDR3 sequence is 14 residues long. In DNA, the CDR3 is TGTGCCAGCAGTGATTGGGAGCGGCGGGACGGGCTGTTTTTT. This translates into CASSDWERRDGLFF.

A single count supports this clone. The gene calls are TRBV2 and TRBJ1-3; D not resolved. This CDR3 contains 15 residues. The V end lost 3 bases, the J end lost 0 bases, and 9 bases lay between the germline ends. Germline CDR1 reads SNHLY; CDR2 reads FYNNEI. DNA of the CDR3: TGTGCCAGCAGTGAGGCCAGGTTCTCTGGAAACACCATATATTTT. Protein product: CASSEARFSGNTIYF.

The CDR3 is CASSRTTGPGTEAFF. CDR3 nucleotides: TGTGCCAGCTCGCGAACCACAGGACCTGGAACTGAAGCTTTCTTT. V usage is TRBV18 and J usage is TRBJ1-1; maybe TRBD1 (5 bases). Germline values: CDR1 KGHSH, CDR2 LQKENI. V was cut by 6 bases and J by 5 bases, with 19 bases left in between. The CDR3 is 15 residues long.